The source of this T cell receptor (beta chain) is a study of cytomegalovirus exposure and HLA in healthy donors. Study observations and caveats: It was reported that the classifier diagnosed cytomegalovirus status with high specificity and sensitivity in both the original and validation cohorts.

The PCR had 60 Vbeta and 13 Jbeta primers. TCRdb's table, derived via immunoSEQ multiplex PCR, lists solely in-frame clones and lacks some. The table lists roughly 150,000 clones, almost 75% of them singletons, with approximately 5.4% in the top ten. Germline values: CDR1 SGHDT, CDR2 YYEEEE. V was shortened by 4 bases and J by 3 bases, with 13 bases between the two germline ends. CDR3 size: 14 residues. Remarks on this clone: As yet, its antigen is unknown.

The specimen sequenced was PBMCs. The TCR comes from a woman under 30 in good health and CMV-seropositive. V gene TRBV5-6 combines with J gene TRBJ1-1, with a tentative D call TRBD1 (5 bases). The DNA of the CDR3 is TGTGCCAGCAGCGCGAATCAGGGTTACACTGAAGCTTTCTTT. The encoded protein is CASSANQGYTEAFF.